The sequence of this T cell receptor (beta chain) was determined in a study of control samples from healthy donors and cancer patients. The table came from immunoSEQ multiplex PCR; TCRdb's copy has only in-frame clones and leaves some out. The repertoire has around 100,000 clones, around 89% of them found once; the top ten carry approximately 19%. Trimming took off 3 bases at V and 7 bases at J, with 12 bases between the two ends. The germline gives CDR1 GTSNPN, CDR2 SVGIG (reference sequence). The CDR3 runs 12 residues. The specimen sequenced was PBMCs. The chain recombines TRBV30 with TRBJ1-1, with no clear D. This TCR was recovered from a man aged 55 to 70 with lung cancer. The CDR3 loop is CAWRTGQYEAFF. CDR3 bases: TGTGCCTGGAGAACTGGCCAGTATGAAGCTTTCTTT.